This record looks at one TCR beta chain sequence and its context. The data derive from a study of blood T cell repertoires in COVID-19. At the level of the study: Both acute and convalescent COVID-19 samples were obtained from the United States, Italy and Spain. Sources were T cells, B-cell-depleted T cells, or PBMCs; the material itself was cDNA or gDNA.

This CDR3 spans 16 amino acids. Germline loops: CDR1 SGHVS, CDR2 FNYEAQ. The V gene end was trimmed by 5 bases and the J gene end by 6 bases; junction bases not matched to a gene: 10. Original processing notes: How many nucleated cells were present was estimated from reference gene primer amplification. Clones were sequenced by immunoSEQ multiplex PCR, and TCRdb holds only the in-frame ones, with some missing. That table is the source of V, J and clone size, and D and trimming were worked out from the DNA. This table has about 180,000 clones, more than 85% appearing once. Sequencing was performed on peripheral blood. This receptor was obtained from a woman aged 25 to 39 with active or convalescent COVID-19. The chain couples TRBV7-6 to TRBJ1-2, with 12 bases aligning to TRBD1. CDR3 nucleotide sequence: TGTGCCAGCAGCCTTGGAGGGGGACAGGGGGCGAATGGCTACACCTTC. It specifies CASSLGGGQGANGYTF.